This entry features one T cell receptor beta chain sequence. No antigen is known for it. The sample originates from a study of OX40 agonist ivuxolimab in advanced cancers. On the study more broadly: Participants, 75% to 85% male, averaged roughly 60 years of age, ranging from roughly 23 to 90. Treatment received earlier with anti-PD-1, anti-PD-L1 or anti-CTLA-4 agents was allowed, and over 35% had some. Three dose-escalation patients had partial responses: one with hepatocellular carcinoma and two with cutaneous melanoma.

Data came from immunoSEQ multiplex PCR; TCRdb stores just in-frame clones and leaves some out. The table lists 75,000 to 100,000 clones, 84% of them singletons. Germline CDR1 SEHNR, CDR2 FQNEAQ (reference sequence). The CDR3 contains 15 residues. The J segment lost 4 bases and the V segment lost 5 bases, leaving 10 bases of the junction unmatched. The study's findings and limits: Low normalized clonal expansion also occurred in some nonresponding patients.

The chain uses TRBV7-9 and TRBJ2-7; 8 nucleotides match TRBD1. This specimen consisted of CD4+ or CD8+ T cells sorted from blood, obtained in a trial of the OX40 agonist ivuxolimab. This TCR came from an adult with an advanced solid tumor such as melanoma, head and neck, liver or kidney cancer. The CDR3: CASSPAQGVRYEQYF. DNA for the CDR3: TGTGCCAGCAGCCCGGCACAGGGGGTTCGGTACGAGCAGTACTTC.